The 30 T cell receptor beta chains in this list originate from one sample, sequenced in a study of blood T cells in healthy people across ages. Primers used in a second PCR of about 6 to 12 cycles were a sample-barcoded 5' primer and a J-beta primer mix. One entry per CDR3 protein, called by TCRdb with MiXCR from the 5' RACE reads. The data contain 650,000 to 1,000,000 distinct CDR3 sequences, 35% to 40% of them singletons. The sequenced sample was blood. Receptors were obtained from a man aged 18-30 years in good health.

This sequence joins TRBV27 and TRBJ1-2; unclear D gene. Germline loops: CDR1 MNHEY, CDR2 SMNVEV (reference sequence). Trimming took 3 bases from V and 1 from J, leaving 9 bases between them. This CDR3 contains 14 residues. The CDR3 region is CASSFVSSNYGYTF. CDR3 nucleotide sequence: TGTGCCAGCAGTTTTGTCAGCAGTAACTATGGCTACACCTTC.

V is TRBV20-1 and J is TRBJ1-5, with D unresolved. Germline-derived CDR1 and CDR2 are DFQATT and SNEGSKA (reference sequence). The CDR3 has 13 amino acids. With 3 bases removed from V and 6 bases from J, the gap between germline ends came to 12 bases. The CDR3 sequence is CSARSRESQPQHF. The CDR3 DNA is TGCAGTGCTAGGAGTCGGGAATCTCAGCCCCAGCATTTT.

The chain uses TRBV4-3 and TRBJ1-2; 11 bases align to TRBD1. V lost 2 bases to trimming and J lost 4 bases; unmatched junction nucleotides: 6. Per the germline V gene, CDR1 is LGHNA and CDR2 is YSLEER. CDR3 size: 16 residues. The CDR3 spells CASSQRTGGNSYGYTF. Written as DNA, the CDR3 is TGCGCCAGCAGCCAACGGACAGGGGGCAATAGCTATGGCTACACCTTC.

This clonotype has only a few counts. The chain joins TRBV3-1 to TRBJ1-2; possible D gene TRBD1, 5 bases. The CDR3 sequence is 13 residues long. The germline V gene has CDR1 LGHDT and CDR2 YNNKEL (reference sequence). The V and J ends lost 2 bases and 5 bases respectively, with 9 bases between them. CDR3 region: CASSQRGTYGYTF. For the CDR3, the DNA is TGTGCCAGCAGCCAACGGGGGACTTATGGCTACACCTTC.

A note on this clonotype: One end of the junction fails to match germline, which may point to a read error. This rearrangement joins TRBV4-2 to TRBJ2-3; 13 bases align to TRBD2. The CDR3 loop spans 17 amino acids. CDR1 is LGHNA and CDR2 is YNFKEQ in the germline V gene. The CDR3 bases are TGTGCCAGCAGCCAAGGACTAGCGGGGGGATGGACAGATGCGCAGTATTTT. Amino acids: CASSQGLAGGWTDAQYF.

This clonotype was seen more than once but under ten times. The rearrangement links TRBV4-1 to TRBJ2-1; 10 bases are a match to TRBD2. The junction had 9 bases not matched to a gene; V was cut back by 1 base and J by 9 bases. The CDR3 covers 16 residues. Germline CDR1 is MGHRA and CDR2 is YSYEKL. The CDR3 protein is CASSQGAAGGRVEQFF. The CDR3 nucleotides are TGCGCCAGCAGCCAAGGGGCAGCGGGGGGGCGTGTTGAGCAGTTCTTC.

This rearrangement joins TRBV12-3 or TRBV12-4 to TRBJ1-3, with D perhaps TRBD1 (6 bases). The V and J ends lost 6 bases and 4 bases respectively, with 16 bases between them. This CDR3 comprises 15 residues. The CDR3 coding sequence is TGTGCCAGCAGCCCCAGTCGGGGGACAGGAAACACCATATATTTT. Translated, it gives CASSPSRGTGNTIYF.

V is TRBV2 and J is TRBJ1-6, with TRBD1 as a possible D gene (5 bases). The CDR3 runs to 15 residues. Trimming removed 5 bases at V and 9 bases at J, with 17 bases between. Germline CDR1 is SNHLY and CDR2 is FYNNEI. CDR3: CASSLGPREGSPLHF. The CDR3 DNA is TGTGCCAGCAGTTTGGGACCCCGGGAGGGTTCACCCCTCCACTTT.

The V call is TRBV12-3 or TRBV12-4, the J call TRBJ2-1, with 7 nucleotides matching TRBD2. The last part of the DNA fits TRBJ2-7 better; the J call may be wrong. This CDR3 is built from 17 residues. The CDR3 bases are TGTGCCAGCGTTTCCTACGGGCGGGGGAGCTCCTACAATGAGCAGTACTTC. It translates to CASVSYGRGSSYNEQYF.

V and J are TRBV12-3 or TRBV12-4 and TRBJ2-5; 12 bases are shared with TRBD2. Gene TRBJ2-7 matches the end of the DNA better, so the J call may be wrong. The CDR3 length is 15 residues. Written as DNA, the CDR3 is TGTGCCAGCAGACCCGGACTAGCGGGGTCGAGCGAGCAGTACTTC. This sequence encodes CASRPGLAGSSEQYF.

Turning to this clonotype: One base away lies a much larger clone, so this may be a sequencing read error. The V and J genes are TRBV12-3 or TRBV12-4 and TRBJ2-1; the D is unclear. Trimming shortened V by 7 bases and J by 2 bases, and 15 bases separated the two germline ends. The CDR3 loop spans 15 amino acids. The DNA of the CDR3 is TGTGCCAGCACCTCCAGTTCAGAGACCTACAATGAGCAGTTCTTC. This codes for CASTSSSETYNEQFF.

This clonotype came up many times. The chain uses TRBV7-2 and TRBJ2-3; the match to TRBD1 covers 7 bases. CDR1 and CDR2 from the germline V gene are SGHTA and FQGNSA. Losses at the gene ends were 5 bases for V and 4 bases for J; bases not matched to a gene: 12. CDR3 length equals 16 residues. The CDR3 nucleotides read TGTGCCAGCAGCCCCCGACAGGGTGATCTCCCAGATACGCAGTATTTT. Its translation is CASSPRQGDLPDTQYF.

The V and J genes are TRBV9 and TRBJ2-3; D may match TRBD1 or TRBD2 (5 bases each). V was shortened by 0 bases and J by 3 bases, with 20 bases between the two germline ends. This CDR3 contains 18 residues. The V gene's germline CDR1 is SGDLS and CDR2 YYNGEE. CDR3 sequence reads: CASSVAQKRDGKTDTQYF. The CDR3 coding sequence is TGTGCCAGCAGCGTAGCGCAAAAGAGGGACGGAAAGACAGATACGCAGTATTTT.

V and J are TRBV9 and TRBJ2-5; D is unresolved. The assigned J gene may be wrong: the sequence end matches TRBJ2-7 better. The CDR3 spans 14 residues. Germline assignment: CDR1 SGDLS and CDR2 YYNGEE. CDR3 DNA sequence: TGTGCCAGCAGCGTAGAGGTCGGGCCCTACGAGCAGTACTTC. Protein sequence: CASSVEVGPYEQYF.

The chain joins TRBV18 to TRBJ1-1; D uncertain. The CDR3 loop spans 13 amino acids. Trimming stripped 6 bases from V and 0 bases from J, with 8 bases between. Germline-derived CDR1 and CDR2 are KGHSH and LQKENI. The DNA for the CDR3 is TGTGCCAGCTCTCACATCATGAACACTGAAGCTTTCTTT. Amino acid sequence: CASSHIMNTEAFF.

Of note for this clonotype: At one end, the junction sequence differs from germline, possibly due to a read error. The chain uses TRBV20-1 and TRBJ2-4, with TRBD2 identical over 10 bases. The J call is uncertain, as TRBJ2-5 better fits the DNA end. The CDR3 has 17 amino acids. Germline CDR1 and CDR2: DFQATT and SNEGSKA (reference sequence). CDR3 protein: CGARGLAAPNEQETQYF. CDR3 nucleotides: TGCGGTGCTAGAGGACTAGCGGCGCCCAACGAACAAGAGACCCAGTACTTC.

The chain employs TRBV7-9 and TRBJ2-4; tentatively, D is TRBD2 (6 bases). With the DNA end fitting TRBJ2-7 better, the J assignment may be wrong. This CDR3 has 14 residues. Germline V CDR1 and CDR2: SEHNR, FQNEAQ (reference sequence). CDR3: CASSPESGFYEQYF. In nucleotides, the CDR3 is TGTGCCAGCAGCCCCGAAAGCGGGTTCTACGAGCAGTACTTC.

The table lists this clonotype with a few counts. This chain uses TRBV18 with TRBJ1-2, with TRBD1 matching over 7 bases. V shed 5 bases and J 4 bases; nucleotides not matched to a gene: 13. This CDR3 has 16 residues. The germline gives CDR1 KGHSH, CDR2 LQKENI. The CDR3 DNA sequence: TGTGCCAGCTCAAGGCAGGGGGAGACCGCATCCTATGGCTACACCTTC. Residues: CASSRQGETASYGYTF.

The chain is built from TRBV6-1 and TRBJ2-7; D is perhaps TRBD2 (6 bases). Germline CDR1 reads MNHNS; CDR2 reads SASEGT. The length of the CDR3 is 19 residues. The germline V and J ends were trimmed by 7 bases and 1 base, with 29 bases remaining between them. CDR3 in amino acids: CASTHGGKVGSKDSYEQYF. In DNA, the CDR3 is TGTGCCAGCACCCATGGCGGGAAAGTTGGCAGCAAAGATTCCTACGAGCAGTACTTC.

This clonotype came up many times. V usage is TRBV10-3 and J usage is TRBJ2-7; TRBD1 aligns across 7 bases. V shed 3 bases, J shed 5 bases, and the junction held 7 bases outside the gene matches. The CDR3 runs 14 residues. Looked up from germline, CDR1 is ENHRY and CDR2 is SYGVKD. The DNA for the CDR3 is TGTGCCATCAGTGAAAACAGGGGAACCGACGAGCAGTACTTC. This translates into CAISENRGTDEQYF.

This clonotype showed up many times. The chain is built from TRBV6-5 and TRBJ1-2; no clear D. CDR1 MNHEY and CDR2 SVGAGI come from the germline V gene. Trimming stripped 2 bases from V and 6 bases from J, with 16 bases between. The CDR3 is made up of 15 amino acids. This CDR3 is CASSYQPSLGNGYTF. The CDR3 region has the DNA TGTGCCAGCAGTTACCAGCCGTCTCTCGGGAATGGCTACACCTTC.

The chain is built from TRBV4-1 and TRBJ1-1, with TRBD1 matching over 8 bases. CDR1 and CDR2 from the germline V gene are MGHRA and YSYEKL. The CDR3 covers 14 residues. V lost 3 bases and J lost 5; bases outside the gene matches: 5. The CDR3, as DNA: TGCGCCAGCAGCCAGAAACAGGGGGTAACTGAAGCTTTCTTT. Amino acid sequence: CASSQKQGVTEAFF.

The rearrangement links TRBV5-5 to TRBJ1-5; D is ambiguous. V gave up 2 bases and J gave up 6 bases, with 12 bases separating them. From germline, CDR1 is SGHKS and CDR2 YYEKEE (reference sequence). The CDR3 is made up of 14 amino acids. The CDR3 loop is CASSFGPGFQPQHF. The CDR3 region has the DNA TGTGCCAGCAGCTTTGGGCCGGGGTTTCAGCCCCAGCATTTT.

This clonotype has just a few counts. The rearrangement uses TRBV6-1 and TRBJ1-2; D may be TRBD1 (6 bases). V lost 6 bases and J lost 3, with 17 bases in between. The CDR3 is 15 residues long. The germline gives CDR1 MNHNS, CDR2 SASEGT. Written as DNA, the CDR3 is TGTGCCAGCAGCAAGGGGGGGAAGGCGGACTATGGCTACACCTTC. Its translation is CASSKGGKADYGYTF.

The J gene is TRBJ2-3, the V gene TRBV2; 7 nucleotides align to TRBD2. This CDR3 region has 16 residues. Germline CDR1 is SNHLY and CDR2 is FYNNEI. With V trimmed by 9 bases and J by 2 bases, 14 bases remained unmatched. CDR3 bases: TGTGCCAGTACCGCCCACGGGGGAGGGAACACAGATACGCAGTATTTT. Its protein product is CASTAHGGGNTDTQYF.

This sequence joins TRBV28 and TRBJ2-5; D possibly matches TRBD1 or TRBD2 (5 bases each). V was shortened by 2 bases and J by 4 bases, with 14 bases between the two germline ends. CDR3 length: 15 amino acids. Germline CDR1 reads MDHEN; CDR2 reads SYDVKM. CDR3 loop: CASSLAQGRGETQYF. CDR3 DNA sequence: TGTGCCAGCAGTTTAGCCCAGGGACGGGGAGAGACCCAGTACTTC.

The genes are TRBV9 and TRBJ1-5; TRBD1 matches at 8 bases. This CDR3 is 13 amino acids long. Per the germline V gene, CDR1 is SGDLS and CDR2 is YYNGEE. The trim removed 3 bases at V and 7 bases at J, leaving 3 bases unmatched. The CDR3 sequence is CASSGPGGQPQHF. In DNA form, the CDR3 reads TGTGCCAGCAGCGGACCAGGGGGCCAGCCCCAGCATTTT.

Only one count was recorded for this clonotype. The chain joins TRBV12-3 or TRBV12-4 to TRBJ2-3; 8 bases align to TRBD2. The V segment lost 11 bases and the J segment 1 base; nucleotides outside the gene matches: 11. The CDR3 is 15 residues long. The CDR3: CACDRGGQGTDTQYF. CDR3 nucleotide sequence: TGTGCCTGCGACCGGGGGGGCCAAGGCACAGATACGCAGTATTTT.

In this sample, this clonotype turned up a few times. J is TRBJ2-7 and V is TRBV5-1; 10 positions match TRBD1. V gave up 4 bases and J gave up 2 bases; unmatched junction bases: 3. The CDR3 is 14 residues long. Per the germline V gene, CDR1 is SGHRS and CDR2 is YFSETQ. In DNA form, the CDR3 reads TGCGCCAGCAGCCATGGACAGGGGGCCTACGAGCAGTACTTC. Translation gives CASSHGQGAYEQYF.

The CDR3 is CASRVRSGADTQYF. CDR3 nucleotides: TGTGCCTCTCGAGTAAGATCCGGGGCAGATACGCAGTATTTT. The genes are TRBV10-3 and TRBJ2-3; weak D call: TRBD2 (5 bases). Germline CDR1 and CDR2: ENHRY and SYGVKD. The CDR3 loop spans 14 amino acids. V gave up 11 bases and J gave up 4 bases, with 19 bases separating them.